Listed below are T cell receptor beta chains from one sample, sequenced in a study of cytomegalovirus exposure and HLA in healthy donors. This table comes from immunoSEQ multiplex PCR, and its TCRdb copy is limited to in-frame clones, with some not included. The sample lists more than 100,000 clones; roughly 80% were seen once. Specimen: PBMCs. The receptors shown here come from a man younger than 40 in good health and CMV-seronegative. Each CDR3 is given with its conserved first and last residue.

CDR3: CASIGEGATEAFF
V: TRBV6-1
length: 13

CDR3: CASSEGEFTEAFF
V: TRBV10-1
length: 13

CDR3: CSAGTSGDEQYF
V: TRBV29-1
length: 12

CDR3: CASSRRTGGDTGELFF
V: TRBV5-4
length: 16

CDR3: CASSLSRDRANTQYF
V: TRBV28
length: 15

CDR3: CAIQGAEGLPQHF
V: TRBV19
length: 13

CDR3: CASSYSSRGGYEQYF
V: TRBV6-5
length: 15

CDR3: CASSLDRGRNTQYF
V: TRBV6-5
length: 14

CDR3: CASSSGQGTTEAFF
V: TRBV5-1
length: 14

CDR3: CASSLAGVSNQPQHF
V: TRBV28
length: 15

CDR3: CASSSTGVMNTEAFF
V: TRBV5-6
length: 15

CDR3: CASMDPGQGDYGYTF
V: TRBV28
length: 15

CDR3: CASRQGATHTEAFF
V: TRBV6-5
length: 14

CDR3: CASSLSGVSGNTIYF
V: TRBV5-6
length: 15

CDR3: CASRGPLLTGGGYEQYF
V: TRBV7-2
length: 17

CDR3: CSDRQTYGYTF
V: TRBV20-1
length: 11

CDR3: CASSPLAANTGELFF
V: TRBV18
length: 15

CDR3: CASSLDSSTDTQYF
V: TRBV7-2
length: 14

CDR3: CASSYSTRANTEAFF
V: TRBV6-5
length: 15

CDR3: CASSFGQGTYEQYF
V: TRBV2
length: 14

CDR3: CASSLWSGRGDGYTF
V: TRBV25-1
length: 15

CDR3: CSVGGWEGTEAFF
V: TRBV29-1
length: 13

CDR3: CASSHSTGQLNEQFF
V: TRBV4-1
length: 15

CDR3: CASSQDRVRGLTNYGYTF
V: TRBV4-1
length: 18

CDR3: CASSYRPGYEQYF
V: TRBV6-5
length: 13

CDR3: CASSPPTEYGAEAFF
V: TRBV7-9
length: 15

CDR3: CASSPGTSGGTGELFF
V: TRBV5-1
length: 16

CDR3: CASSAGLSNYGYTF
V: TRBV13
length: 14

CDR3: CASSAQGSPSYNEQFF
V: TRBV7-7
length: 16

CDR3: CASSLRGTSVLYEQYF
V: TRBV11-2
length: 16

CDR3: CASSQDKGRVQYF
V: TRBV4-1
length: 13

CDR3: CASSYLQGPTYGYTF
V: TRBV6-5
length: 15

CDR3: CASSLLAGGPTGELFF
V: TRBV28
length: 16

CDR3: CASSSELASQETQYF
V: TRBV5-4
length: 15

CDR3: CASSSVGQVYGYTF
V: TRBV7-9
length: 14

CDR3: CASSQEGDRGGAFF
V: TRBV4-1
length: 14

CDR3: CASSLAFLTEEEKLFF
V: TRBV7-9
length: 16

CDR3: CARSLVGVLGDTEAFF
V: TRBV5-3
length: 16

CDR3: CASSLPPAGGTTGELFF
V: TRBV7-2
length: 17

CDR3: CASSSGLAAWF
V: TRBV7-9
length: 11

CDR3: CASSPSTQGSYSPLHF
V: TRBV7-9
length: 16